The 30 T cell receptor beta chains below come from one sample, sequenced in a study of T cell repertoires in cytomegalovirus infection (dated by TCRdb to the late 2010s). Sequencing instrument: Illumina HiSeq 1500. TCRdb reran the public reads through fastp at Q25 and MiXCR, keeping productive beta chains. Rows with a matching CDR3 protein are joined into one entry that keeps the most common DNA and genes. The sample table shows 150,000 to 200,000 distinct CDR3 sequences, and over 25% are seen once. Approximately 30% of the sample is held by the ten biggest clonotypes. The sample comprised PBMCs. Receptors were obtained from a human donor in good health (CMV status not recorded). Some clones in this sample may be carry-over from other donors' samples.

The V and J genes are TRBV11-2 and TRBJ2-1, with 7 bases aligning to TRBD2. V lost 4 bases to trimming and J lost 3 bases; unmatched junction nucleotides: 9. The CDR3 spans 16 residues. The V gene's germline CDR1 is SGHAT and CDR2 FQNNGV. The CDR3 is CASSYRGGEIYNEQFF. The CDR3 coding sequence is TGTGCCAGCAGCTACCGGGGAGGGGAGATCTACAATGAGCAGTTCTTC.

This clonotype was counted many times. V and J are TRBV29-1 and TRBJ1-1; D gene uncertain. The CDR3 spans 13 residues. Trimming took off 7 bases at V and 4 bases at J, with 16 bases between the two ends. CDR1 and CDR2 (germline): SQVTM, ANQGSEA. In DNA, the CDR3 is TGCAGCGGGAGCGGTGGGAGAGGCACTGAAGCTTTCTTT. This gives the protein CSGSGGRGTEAFF.

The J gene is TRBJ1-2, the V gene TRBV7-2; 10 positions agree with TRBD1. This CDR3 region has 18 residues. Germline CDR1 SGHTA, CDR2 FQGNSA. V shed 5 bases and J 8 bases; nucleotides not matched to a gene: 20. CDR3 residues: CASSTRGGRTGGGHGYTF. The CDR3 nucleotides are TGTGCCAGCAGCACCCGAGGGGGTCGGACAGGGGGAGGGCACGGCTACACCTTC.

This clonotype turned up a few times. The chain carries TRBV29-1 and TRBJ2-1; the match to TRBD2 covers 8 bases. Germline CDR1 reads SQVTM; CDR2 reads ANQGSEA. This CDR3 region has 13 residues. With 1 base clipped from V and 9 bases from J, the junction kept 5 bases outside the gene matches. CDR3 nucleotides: TGCAGCGTTGAAGCGGGGGGGGCGGGTGAGCAGTTCTTC. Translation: CSVEAGGAGEQFF.

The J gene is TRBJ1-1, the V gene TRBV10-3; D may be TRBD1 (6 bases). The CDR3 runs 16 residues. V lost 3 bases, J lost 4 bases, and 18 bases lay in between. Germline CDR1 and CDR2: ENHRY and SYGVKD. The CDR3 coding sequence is TGTGCCATCAGTGAAGGGGTTGGGGGCCGACTCACTGAAGCTTTCTTT. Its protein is CAISEGVGGRLTEAFF.

The CDR3 nucleotides read TGCAGCGTTCGACAGGGTGGCACTGAAGCTTTCTTT. Its protein product is CSVRQGGTEAFF. V gene TRBV29-1 combines with J gene TRBJ1-1; 7 bases agree with TRBD1. Germline values: CDR1 SQVTM, CDR2 ANQGSEA. This CDR3 spans 12 amino acids. J was trimmed by 4 bases and V by 5 bases; bases with no gene match: 4.

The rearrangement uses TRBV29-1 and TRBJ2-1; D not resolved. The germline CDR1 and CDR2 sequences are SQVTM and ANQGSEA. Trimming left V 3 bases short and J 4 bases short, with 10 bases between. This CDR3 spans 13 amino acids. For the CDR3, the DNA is TGCAGCGTTGACGCCGGGTTGTACAATGAGCAGTTCTTC. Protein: CSVDAGLYNEQFF.

CDR3 sequence reads: CATYPGQVTDTQYF. For the CDR3, the DNA is TGTGCCACCTACCCGGGACAGGTCACAGATACGCAGTATTTT. This chain connects TRBV10-3 to TRBJ2-3, with 8 bases identical to TRBD1. V was pared by 10 bases and J by 2 bases, with 8 bases of the junction left unmatched. CDR1 ENHRY and CDR2 SYGVKD come from the germline V gene. The CDR3 length is 14 residues.

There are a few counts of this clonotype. This CDR3 is CATKQLTESYEQYF. In nucleotides, the CDR3 is TGTGCCACTAAGCAGTTGACAGAGTCCTACGAGCAGTACTTC. The chain carries TRBV10-3 and TRBJ2-7; D perhaps matches TRBD1 (5 bases). The CDR3 loop spans 14 amino acids. The V gene's germline CDR1 is ENHRY and CDR2 SYGVKD. The V end was cut by 10 bases, the J end by 1 base, with 17 bases between.

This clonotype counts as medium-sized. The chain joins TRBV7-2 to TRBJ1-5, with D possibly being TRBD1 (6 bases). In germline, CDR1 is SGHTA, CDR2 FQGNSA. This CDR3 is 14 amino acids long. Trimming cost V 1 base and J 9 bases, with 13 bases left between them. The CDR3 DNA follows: TGTGCCAGCAGCTTAGAGGGGGGTTATTGGCCCCAGCATTTT. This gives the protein CASSLEGGYWPQHF.

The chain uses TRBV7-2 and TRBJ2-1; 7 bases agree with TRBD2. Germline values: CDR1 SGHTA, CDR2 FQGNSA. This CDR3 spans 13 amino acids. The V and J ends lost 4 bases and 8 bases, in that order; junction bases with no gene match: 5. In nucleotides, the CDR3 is TGTGCCAGCAGCTGGGGACTAAGAGATGAGCAGTTCTTC. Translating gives CASSWGLRDEQFF.

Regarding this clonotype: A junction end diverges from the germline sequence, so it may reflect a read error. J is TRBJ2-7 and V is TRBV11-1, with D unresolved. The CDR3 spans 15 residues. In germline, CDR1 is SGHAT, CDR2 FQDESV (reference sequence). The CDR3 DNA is TGTGACAGCAGCTTAGGGTCCGATACCTCCTACGAGCAGTACTTC. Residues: CDSSLGSDTSYEQYF.

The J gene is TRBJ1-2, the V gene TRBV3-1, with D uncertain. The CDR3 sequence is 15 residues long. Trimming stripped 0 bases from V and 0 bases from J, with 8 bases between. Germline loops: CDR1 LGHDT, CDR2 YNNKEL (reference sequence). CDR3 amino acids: CASSQDLEANYGYTF. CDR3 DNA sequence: TGTGCCAGCAGCCAAGATCTCGAAGCTAACTATGGCTACACCTTC.

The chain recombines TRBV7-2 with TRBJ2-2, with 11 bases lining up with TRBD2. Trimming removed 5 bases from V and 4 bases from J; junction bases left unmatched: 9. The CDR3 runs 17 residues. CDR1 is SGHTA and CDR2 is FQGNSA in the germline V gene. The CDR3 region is CASSLRSGGAFTGELFF. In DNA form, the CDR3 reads TGTGCCAGCAGCCTACGTAGCGGGGGGGCCTTCACCGGGGAGCTGTTTTTT.

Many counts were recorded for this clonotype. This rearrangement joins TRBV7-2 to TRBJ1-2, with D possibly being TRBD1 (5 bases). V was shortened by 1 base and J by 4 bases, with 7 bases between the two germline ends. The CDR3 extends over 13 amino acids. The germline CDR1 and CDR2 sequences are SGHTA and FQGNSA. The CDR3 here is CASSLGQGYGYTF. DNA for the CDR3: TGTGCCAGCAGCTTAGGCCAGGGCTATGGCTACACCTTC.

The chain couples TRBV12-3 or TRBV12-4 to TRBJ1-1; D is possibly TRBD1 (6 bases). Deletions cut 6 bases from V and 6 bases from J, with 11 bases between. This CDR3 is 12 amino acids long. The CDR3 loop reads CASSPQGPEAFF. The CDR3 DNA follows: TGTGCCAGCAGCCCACAGGGTCCTGAAGCTTTCTTT.

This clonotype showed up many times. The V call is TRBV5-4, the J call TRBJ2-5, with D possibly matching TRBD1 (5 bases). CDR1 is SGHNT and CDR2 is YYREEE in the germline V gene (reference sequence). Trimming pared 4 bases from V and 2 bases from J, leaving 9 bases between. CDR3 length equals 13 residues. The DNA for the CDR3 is TGTGCCAGCAGCGCAGACAGACAAGAGACCCAGTACTTC. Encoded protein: CASSADRQETQYF.

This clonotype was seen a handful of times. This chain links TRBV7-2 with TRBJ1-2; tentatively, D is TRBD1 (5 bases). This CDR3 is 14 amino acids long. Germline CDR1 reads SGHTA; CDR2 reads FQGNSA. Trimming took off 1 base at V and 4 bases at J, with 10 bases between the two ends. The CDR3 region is CASSLGGEGYGYTF. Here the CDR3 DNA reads TGTGCCAGCAGCTTAGGGGGGGAAGGCTATGGCTACACCTTC.

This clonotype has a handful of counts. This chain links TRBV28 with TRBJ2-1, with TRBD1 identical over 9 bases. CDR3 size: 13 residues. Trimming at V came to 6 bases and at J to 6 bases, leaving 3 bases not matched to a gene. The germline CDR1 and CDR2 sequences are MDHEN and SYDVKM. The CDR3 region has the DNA TGTGCCAGCAGCTCGACAGGGGGCAATGAGCAGTTCTTC. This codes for CASSSTGGNEQFF.

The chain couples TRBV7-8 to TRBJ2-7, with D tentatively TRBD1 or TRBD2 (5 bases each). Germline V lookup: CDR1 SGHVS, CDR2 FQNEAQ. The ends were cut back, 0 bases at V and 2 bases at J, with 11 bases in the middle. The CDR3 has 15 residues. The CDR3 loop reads CASSLASGTTYEQYF. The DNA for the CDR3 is TGTGCCAGCAGCTTAGCGTCAGGGACGACCTACGAGCAGTACTTC.

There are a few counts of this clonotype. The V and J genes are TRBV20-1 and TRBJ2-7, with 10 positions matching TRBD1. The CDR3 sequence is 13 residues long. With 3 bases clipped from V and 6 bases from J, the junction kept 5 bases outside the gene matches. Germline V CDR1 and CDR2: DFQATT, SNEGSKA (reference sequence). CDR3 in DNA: TGCAGTGCTAGCCACGGGGACAGGGGCGAGCAGTACTTC. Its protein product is CSASHGDRGEQYF.

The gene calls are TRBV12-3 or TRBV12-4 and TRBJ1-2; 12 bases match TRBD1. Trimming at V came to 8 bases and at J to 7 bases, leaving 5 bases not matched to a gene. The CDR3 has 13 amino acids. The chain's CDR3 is CASPGQGASGYTF. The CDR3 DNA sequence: TGTGCCAGCCCGGGACAGGGGGCAAGTGGCTACACCTTC.

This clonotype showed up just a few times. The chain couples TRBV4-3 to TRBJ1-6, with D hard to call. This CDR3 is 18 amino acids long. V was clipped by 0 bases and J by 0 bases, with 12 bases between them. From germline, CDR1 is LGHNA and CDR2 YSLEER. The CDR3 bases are TGCGCCAGCAGCCAAGACGTCGTTGGGAGCTCCTATAATTCACCCCTCCACTTT. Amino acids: CASSQDVVGSSYNSPLHF.

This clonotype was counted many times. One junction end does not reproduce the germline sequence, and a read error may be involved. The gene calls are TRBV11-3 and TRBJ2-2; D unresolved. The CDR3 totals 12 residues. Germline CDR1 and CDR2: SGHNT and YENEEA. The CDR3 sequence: CASSLDTGELFF. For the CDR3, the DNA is TGTGCCAGCAGCTTAGACACTGGGGAGCTGTTTTTT.

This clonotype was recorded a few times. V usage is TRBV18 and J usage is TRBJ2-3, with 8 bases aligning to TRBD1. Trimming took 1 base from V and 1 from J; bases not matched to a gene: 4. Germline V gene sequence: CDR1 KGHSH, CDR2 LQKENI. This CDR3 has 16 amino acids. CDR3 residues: CASSPLSGQGTDTQYF. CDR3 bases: TGTGCCAGCTCACCACTGTCGGGACAGGGCACAGATACGCAGTATTTT.

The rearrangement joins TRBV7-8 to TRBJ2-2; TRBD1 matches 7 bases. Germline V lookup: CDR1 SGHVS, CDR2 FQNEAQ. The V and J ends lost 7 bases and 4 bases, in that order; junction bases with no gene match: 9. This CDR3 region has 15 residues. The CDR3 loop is CASILGTDVTGELFF. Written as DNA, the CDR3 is TGTGCCAGCATCCTCGGGACAGACGTCACCGGGGAGCTGTTTTTT.

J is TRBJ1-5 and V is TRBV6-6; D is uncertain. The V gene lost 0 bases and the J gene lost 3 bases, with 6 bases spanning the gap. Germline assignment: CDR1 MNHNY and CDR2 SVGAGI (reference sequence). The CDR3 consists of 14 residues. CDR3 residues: CASSYSQVNQPQHF. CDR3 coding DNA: TGTGCCAGCAGTTACTCCCAGGTCAATCAGCCCCAGCATTTT.

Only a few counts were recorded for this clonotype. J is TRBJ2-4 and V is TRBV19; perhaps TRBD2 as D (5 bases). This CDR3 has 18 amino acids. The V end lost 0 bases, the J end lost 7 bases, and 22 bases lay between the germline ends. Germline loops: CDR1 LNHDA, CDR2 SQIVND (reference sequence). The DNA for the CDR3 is TGTGCCAGTAGTATAGAGTCCGGCGAGGCTGCCCGGAGGAACATTCAGTACTTC. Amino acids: CASSIESGEAARRNIQYF.

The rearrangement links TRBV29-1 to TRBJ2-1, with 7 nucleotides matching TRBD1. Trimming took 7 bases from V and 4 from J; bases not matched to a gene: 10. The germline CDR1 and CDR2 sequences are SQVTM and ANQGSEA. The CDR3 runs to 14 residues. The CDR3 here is CSAGRQGEYNEQFF. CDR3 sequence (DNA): TGCAGCGCCGGAAGGCAGGGGGAATACAATGAGCAGTTCTTC.

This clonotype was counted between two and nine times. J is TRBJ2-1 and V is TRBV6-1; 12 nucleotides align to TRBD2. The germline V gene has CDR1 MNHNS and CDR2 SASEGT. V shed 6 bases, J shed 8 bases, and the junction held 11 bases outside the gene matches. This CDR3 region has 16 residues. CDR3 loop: CASRPPGLAGRDEQFF. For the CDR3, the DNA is TGTGCCAGCAGGCCACCGGGACTAGCGGGCCGGGATGAGCAGTTCTTC.